What follows are 29 T cell receptor beta chains derived from one specimen sequenced in a study of blood T cell repertoires in COVID-19. The table came from immunoSEQ multiplex PCR; TCRdb's copy has only in-frame clones and leaves some out. The data contain 250,000 or so clones, approximately 83% of them singletons. The sequencing sample was made of PBMCs or T cells enriched from blood (not recorded which). Receptor source: a woman aged 50 to 65 who had recovered from COVID-19.

The chain combines TRBV10-3 with TRBJ2-1; D may be TRBD2 (5 bases). CDR3 length: 15 amino acids. Trimming shortened V by 4 bases and J by 8 bases, and 18 bases separated the two germline ends. From germline, CDR1 is ENHRY and CDR2 SYGVKD. CDR3 nucleotide sequence: TGTGCCATCAGTGTAGTGAGGGAGATAGGCTATGAGCAGTTCTTC. This gives the protein CAISVVREIGYEQFF.

The V call is TRBV27, the J call TRBJ2-7; TRBD1 matches 7 bases. Trimming at V came to 4 bases and at J to 4 bases, leaving 10 bases not matched to a gene. Looked up from germline, CDR1 is MNHEY and CDR2 is SMNVEV (reference sequence). The CDR3 covers 15 residues. CDR3 DNA sequence: TGTGCCAGCAGTTCAGACAGGGTTGGACCATACGAGCAGTACTTC. Translation gives CASSSDRVGPYEQYF.

V gene TRBV7-8 combines with J gene TRBJ2-1, with TRBD2 matching 13 bases. V gave up 5 bases and J gave up 6 bases; unmatched junction bases: 7. The CDR3 has 16 amino acids. From germline, CDR1 is SGHVS and CDR2 FQNEAQ. CDR3 nucleotides: TGTGCCAGCAGCCAACGGACTAGCGGGAGCCTCAATGAGCAGTTCTTC. Encoded protein: CASSQRTSGSLNEQFF.

The chain combines TRBV28 with TRBJ1-2; 8 bases align to TRBD1. J gave up 1 base and V 7 bases, and 8 bases lay outside the gene matches. Germline V lookup: CDR1 MDHEN, CDR2 SYDVKM. The CDR3 loop spans 15 amino acids. CDR3 bases: TGTGCCAGCATCACAGGGGGAGAATTTAACTATGGCTACACCTTC. This sequence encodes CASITGGEFNYGYTF.

V usage is TRBV5-1 and J usage is TRBJ1-6, with D perhaps matching TRBD1 (5 bases). V was clipped by 4 bases and J by 6 bases, with 14 bases between them. This CDR3 has 15 residues. The germline V gene has CDR1 SGHRS and CDR2 YFSETQ. CDR3 sequence: CASSDAGTVNSPLHF. CDR3 coding DNA: TGCGCCAGCAGCGATGCCGGGACTGTTAATTCACCCCTCCACTTT.

This chain joins TRBV11-3 and TRBJ2-3; 10 positions agree with TRBD1. This CDR3 is 19 amino acids long. After removal of 2 bases from V and 0 bases from J, the junction contained 11 bases not matched to a gene. Germline V gives CDR1 SGHNT, CDR2 YENEEA. The CDR3 DNA is TGTGCCAGCAGCTTAAGATGGGGACAGGGGTCCCCTAGCACAGATACGCAGTATTTT. It yields the protein CASSLRWGQGSPSTDTQYF.

V and J are TRBV19 and TRBJ2-5; TRBD2 is a possible D gene (5 bases). Trimming stripped 7 bases from V and 1 base from J, with 10 bases between. The germline V gene encodes CDR1 LNHDA and CDR2 SQIVND (reference sequence). This CDR3 is 13 amino acids long. CDR3 coding DNA: TGTGCCAGTACGCCCCGGGGCCAAGAGACCCAGTACTTC. Amino acids: CASTPRGQETQYF.

Comments on this clone: Germline is not matched at one junction end, which may reflect a read error. The V gene is TRBV5-1, the J gene TRBJ2-1; 12 nucleotides match TRBD2. This CDR3 is 15 amino acids long. Germline loops: CDR1 SGHRS, CDR2 YFSETQ. This chain's CDR3 is CASSTTSGSYNKQFF. The CDR3, as DNA: TGCGCCAGCAGCACGACTAGCGGGAGTTACAATAAGCAGTTCTTC.

This chain joins TRBV3-1 (or the pseudogene TRBV3-2) and TRBJ2-4, with 7 bases matching TRBD1. Germline V gene lookup returns CDR1 LGHDT and CDR2 YNNKEL (reference sequence). The CDR3 consists of 11 residues. V was clipped by 4 bases and J by 13 bases; unmatched bases: 4. In nucleotides, the CDR3 is TGTGCCAGCAGCCTCCGGGACAGACAGTACTTC. Translating it yields CASSLRDRQYF.

V gene TRBV18 combines with J gene TRBJ1-1; no clear D. The length of the CDR3 is 14 residues. Germline V gives CDR1 KGHSH, CDR2 LQKENI. V lost 6 bases to trimming and J lost 0 bases, with 11 bases between them. For the CDR3, the DNA is TGTGCCAGCTCCGCGGAGGTAATGAACACTGAAGCTTTCTTT. This codes for CASSAEVMNTEAFF.

The rearrangement uses TRBV27 and TRBJ2-7; 7 positions agree with TRBD1. The junction had 9 bases not matched to a gene; V was cut back by 4 bases and J by 3 bases. This CDR3 spans 15 amino acids. Germline CDR1 is MNHEY and CDR2 is SMNVEV (reference sequence). Written as DNA, the CDR3 is TGTGCCAGCAGTTACCGGACAGGAGGAGACTACGAGCAGTACTTC. Amino acid sequence: CASSYRTGGDYEQYF.

The chain employs TRBV29-1 and TRBJ2-3; D is possibly TRBD2 (6 bases). CDR3 length: 13 amino acids. The germline gives CDR1 SQVTM, CDR2 ANQGSEA. Trimming cost V 8 bases and J 6 bases, with 18 bases left between them. The CDR3 nucleotides read TGCAGCCCCGTCCTAGCGACGGATGATACGCAGTATTTT. This gives the protein CSPVLATDDTQYF.

This sequence joins TRBV2 and TRBJ1-2; TRBD1 agrees at 9 bases. Germline V CDR1 and CDR2: SNHLY, FYNNEI. The length of the CDR3 is 15 residues. V lost 6 bases and J lost 4; bases outside the gene matches: 9. The CDR3 loop reads CASRGTGLAPYGYTF. The CDR3 DNA is TGTGCCAGCAGGGGGACAGGGTTGGCCCCCTATGGCTACACCTTC.

The chain recombines TRBV7-2 with TRBJ1-2; 10 bases match TRBD1. In germline, CDR1 is SGHTA, CDR2 FQGNSA. The CDR3 is made up of 15 amino acids. Trimming removed 5 bases from V and 7 bases from J; junction bases left unmatched: 10. The CDR3 loop is CASSVDRGRVGGYTF. Here the CDR3 DNA reads TGTGCCAGCAGCGTTGACAGGGGGCGCGTCGGTGGCTACACCTTC.

This chain links TRBV27 with TRBJ1-2; tentatively, D is TRBD1 (5 bases). The CDR3 extends over 15 amino acids. V was pared by 5 bases and J by 3 bases, with 16 bases between. Germline CDR1 MNHEY, CDR2 SMNVEV (reference sequence). CDR3: CASSTRDGSYYGYTF. CDR3 nucleotide sequence: TGTGCCAGCAGTACTCGGGACGGGAGCTACTATGGCTACACCTTC.

A single count supports this clone. The chain employs TRBV10-1 and TRBJ2-3, with 10 positions matching TRBD2. Trimming cost V 4 bases and J 2 bases; bases outside gene matches: 21. Germline V gene data show CDR1 as WNHNN and CDR2 as SYGVQD (reference sequence). CDR3 length: 21 amino acids. CDR3 sequence reads: CASSGDSGRGFVNNPTDTQYF. The CDR3 nucleotides read TGCGCCAGCAGTGGTGACAGCGGGAGGGGATTTGTCAACAACCCCACAGATACGCAGTATTTT.

V and J are TRBV24-1 and TRBJ1-2, with TRBD1 identical over 7 bases. Germline V lookup: CDR1 KGHDR, CDR2 SFDVKD. V shed 6 bases, J shed 7 bases, and the junction held 4 bases outside the gene matches. The CDR3 covers 12 residues. The DNA for the CDR3 is TGTGCCACCAGTCGACAGGGTGCTGGCTACACCTTC. Translation gives CATSRQGAGYTF.

This clone was detected ten times or more. This chain uses TRBV9 with TRBJ2-7; no reliable D call. From germline, CDR1 is SGDLS and CDR2 YYNGEE. The CDR3 spans 14 residues. Trimming took off 7 bases at V and 0 bases at J, with 14 bases between the two ends. The CDR3 is CASARVGSSYEQYF. CDR3 coding DNA: TGTGCCAGCGCCCGTGTGGGCAGCTCCTACGAGCAGTACTTC.

V is TRBV3-1 (or the pseudogene TRBV3-2) and J is TRBJ2-1, with 11 bases fitting TRBD2. J was trimmed by 9 bases and V by 4 bases; bases with no gene match: 17. The CDR3 has 18 amino acids. Per germline, CDR1 LGHDT and CDR2 YNNKEL (reference sequence). This CDR3 is CASSRLSGRATYRGEQFF. As DNA, the CDR3 is TGTGCCAGCAGCCGCCTTAGCGGGAGGGCCACGTATCGGGGTGAGCAGTTCTTC.

The J gene is TRBJ1-3, the V gene TRBV2; TRBD1 agrees at 7 bases. The CDR3 covers 14 residues. Per germline, CDR1 SNHLY and CDR2 FYNNEI. After removal of 6 bases from V and 4 bases from J, the junction contained 6 bases not matched to a gene. For the CDR3, the DNA is TGTGCCAGCAGACCACAGGGGCCCGGAAACACCATATATTTT. The encoded protein is CASRPQGPGNTIYF.

This sequence joins TRBV6-1 and TRBJ1-6; 10 bases are a match to TRBD1. CDR1 is MNHNS, CDR2 SASEGT, per germline. CDR3 length: 15 residues. Trimming at V came to 2 bases and at J to 9 bases, leaving 4 bases not matched to a gene. CDR3 amino acids: CASSESGTGVSPLHF. The CDR3 DNA is TGTGCCAGCAGTGAAAGTGGGACAGGGGTTTCACCCCTCCACTTT.

In DNA, the CDR3 is TGTGCCAGCAGTCCGGGACAGACTGGAAACACCATATATTTT. Translating gives CASSPGQTGNTIYF. The chain uses TRBV2 and TRBJ1-3; 7 bases fit TRBD1. The CDR3 has 14 residues. Germline CDR1 SNHLY, CDR2 FYNNEI. V lost 5 bases, J lost 2 bases, and 3 bases stayed unmatched.

The chain combines TRBV28 with TRBJ1-5; weak D call: TRBD1 (6 bases). Trimming pared 2 bases from V and 9 bases from J, leaving 17 bases between. Germline V lookup: CDR1 MDHEN, CDR2 SYDVKM. CDR3 size: 15 residues. The CDR3 sequence: CASSLTVRGKGPQHF. The CDR3 DNA sequence: TGTGCCAGCAGTTTAACGGTCAGGGGAAAAGGGCCCCAGCATTTT.

This clone came up a few times. The V and J genes are TRBV10-3 and TRBJ2-2, with TRBD1 identical over 10 bases. The CDR3 totals 15 residues. V shed 6 bases, J shed 4 bases, and the junction held 5 bases outside the gene matches. Germline CDR1 is ENHRY and CDR2 is SYGVKD. The CDR3: CAIRSTGGTTGELFF. In nucleotides, the CDR3 is TGTGCCATCAGATCGACAGGGGGCACCACCGGGGAGCTGTTTTTT.

A single count supports this clone. This CDR3 reads CASSPWPNSNQPQHF. The DNA for the CDR3 is TGTGCCAGCAGCCCCTGGCCCAATAGCAATCAGCCCCAGCATTTT. V and J are TRBV11-3 and TRBJ1-5, with no clear D. The CDR3 is 15 residues long. Germline loops: CDR1 SGHNT, CDR2 YENEEA. Deletions cut 5 bases from V and 0 bases from J, with 11 bases between.

This clone was detected once. This chain joins TRBV6-5 and TRBJ1-2; tentative D call: TRBD1 (6 bases). Trimming shortened V by 6 bases and J by 6 bases, and 14 bases separated the two germline ends. From germline, CDR1 is MNHEY and CDR2 SVGAGI. CDR3 length: 13 amino acids. In DNA form, the CDR3 reads TGTGCCAGCAGAGATGGGCCAGGGGATGGCTACACCTTC. It codes for CASRDGPGDGYTF.

The chain joins TRBV4-2 to TRBJ1-1; the D gene is possibly TRBD1 (6 bases). Germline assignment: CDR1 LGHNA and CDR2 YNFKEQ. The CDR3 sequence is 14 residues long. Deletions cut 2 bases from V and 5 bases from J, with 12 bases between. CDR3 bases: TGTGCCAGCAGCCAAAATAACAGGGATACTGAAGCTTTCTTT. This encodes CASSQNNRDTEAFF.

The CDR3 bases are TGTGCCAGCAGCCAAGGGGAACCGGGAAGAGGGAATTCACCCCTCCACTTT. Encoded protein: CASSQGEPGRGNSPLHF. The chain couples TRBV3-1 (or the pseudogene TRBV3-2) to TRBJ1-6, with no clear D. The CDR3 sequence is 17 residues long. Germline V CDR1 and CDR2: LGHDT, YNNKEL (reference sequence). V dropped 1 base and J dropped 7 bases, with 17 bases sitting between them.

The chain joins TRBV4-2 to TRBJ2-7; D gene uncertain. The germline V and J ends were trimmed by 2 bases and 0 bases, with 11 bases remaining between them. CDR1 is LGHNA and CDR2 is YNFKEQ in the germline V gene. This CDR3 spans 15 amino acids. This chain's CDR3 is CASSQTLDSSYEQYF. The CDR3 DNA reads TGTGCCAGCAGCCAAACTCTAGACTCCTCCTACGAGCAGTACTTC.